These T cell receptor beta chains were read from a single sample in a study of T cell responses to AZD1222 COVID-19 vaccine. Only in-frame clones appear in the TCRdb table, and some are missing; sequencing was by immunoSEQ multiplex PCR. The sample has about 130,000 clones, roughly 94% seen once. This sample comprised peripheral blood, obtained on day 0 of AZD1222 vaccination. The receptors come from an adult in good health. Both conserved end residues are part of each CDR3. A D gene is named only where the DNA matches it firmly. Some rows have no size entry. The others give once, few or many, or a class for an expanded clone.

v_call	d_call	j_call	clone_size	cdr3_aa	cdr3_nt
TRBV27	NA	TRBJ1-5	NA	CASSLRESNQPQHF	TGTGCCAGCAGTCTTCGAGAGAGCAATCAGCCCCAGCATTTT
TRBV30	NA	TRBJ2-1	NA	CACQDSSVYNEQFF	TGTGCCTGCCAGGACTCTAGCGTATACAATGAGCAGTTCTTC
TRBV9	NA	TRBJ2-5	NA	CASSVRDAGETQYF	TGTGCCAGCAGCGTGAGGGATGCGGGGGAGACCCAGTACTTC
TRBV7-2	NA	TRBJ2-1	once	CASSPGPNNEQFF	TGTGCCAGCAGCCCCGGGCCGAACAATGAGCAGTTCTTC
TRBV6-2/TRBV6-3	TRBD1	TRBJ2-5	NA	CASSYPDREETQYF	TGTGCCAGCAGTTACCCGGACAGGGAGGAGACCCAGTACTTC
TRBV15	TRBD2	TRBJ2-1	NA	CATSRDQSSGGREQFF	TGTGCCACCAGCAGAGATCAGTCCAGCGGGGGGCGCGAGCAGTTCTTC
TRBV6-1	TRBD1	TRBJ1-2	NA	CASRYGTGDGYTF	TGTGCCAGCAGATACGGGACAGGTGATGGCTACACCTTC
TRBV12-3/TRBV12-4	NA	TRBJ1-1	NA	CASSDNTEAFF	TGTGCCAGCAGTGACAACACTGAAGCTTTCTTT
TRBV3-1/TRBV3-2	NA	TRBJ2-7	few	CASSQSRASYEQYF	TGTGCCAGCAGCCAATCCAGGGCCAGCTACGAGCAGTACTTC
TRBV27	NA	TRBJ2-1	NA	CASSRPSYNEQFF	TGTGCCAGCAGTCGTCCTTCCTACAATGAGCAGTTCTTC
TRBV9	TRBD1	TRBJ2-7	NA	CASSAHLGGGNEQYF	TGTGCCAGCAGCGCCCACCTAGGGGGCGGCAACGAGCAGTACTTC
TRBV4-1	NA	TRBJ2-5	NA	CASSQDLRLEETQYF	TGCGCCAGCAGCCAAGATCTGAGACTGGAGGAGACCCAGTACTTC
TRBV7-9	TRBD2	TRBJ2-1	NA	CASSPEAGDEQFF	TGTGCCAGCAGCCCGGAGGCGGGGGATGAGCAGTTCTTC
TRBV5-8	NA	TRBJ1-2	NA	CASSFPDSNYGYTF	TGTGCCAGCAGCTTCCCGGACAGTAACTATGGCTACACCTTC
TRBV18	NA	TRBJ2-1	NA	CASSPPGQRLNEQFF	TGTGCCAGCTCACCCCCAGGGCAGCGTCTCAATGAGCAGTTCTTC
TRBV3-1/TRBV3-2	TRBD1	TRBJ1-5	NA	CASSQMGQGDNQPQHF	TGTGCCAGCAGCCAGATGGGACAGGGTGACAATCAGCCCCAGCATTTT
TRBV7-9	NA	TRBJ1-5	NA	CASSSISGQPQHF	TGTGCCAGCAGCTCCATCTCCGGGCAGCCCCAGCATTTT
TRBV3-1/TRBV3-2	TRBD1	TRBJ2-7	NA	CASSQEGQGAGTHEQYF	TGTGCCAGCAGCCAAGAGGGACAGGGGGCGGGAACCCACGAGCAGTACTTC
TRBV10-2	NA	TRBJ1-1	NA	CASSMTGREAFF	TGCGCCAGCAGCATGACAGGACGGGAAGCTTTCTTT
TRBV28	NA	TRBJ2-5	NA	CASSLGGAGNQETQYF	TGTGCCAGCAGTTTAGGGGGGGCCGGGAACCAAGAGACCCAGTACTTC
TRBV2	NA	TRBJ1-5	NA	CASSEARARNQPQHF	TGTGCCAGCAGTGAAGCAAGGGCTCGCAATCAGCCCCAGCATTTT
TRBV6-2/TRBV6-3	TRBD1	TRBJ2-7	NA	CASSYEQGAYEQYF	TGTGCCAGCAGTTACGAGCAGGGGGCCTACGAGCAGTACTTC
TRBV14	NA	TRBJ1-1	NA	CASSKGRREAFF	TGTGCCAGCAGCAAGGGGAGGAGAGAAGCTTTCTTT
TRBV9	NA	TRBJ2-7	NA	CASSTGLRLDEQYF	TGTGCCAGCAGTACGGGTTTGAGATTAGACGAGCAGTACTTC
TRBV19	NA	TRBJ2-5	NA	CASSTPPGTQYF	TGTGCCAGTAGTACCCCCCCTGGGACCCAGTACTTC
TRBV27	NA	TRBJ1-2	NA	CASSISPGSVYGYTF	TGTGCCAGCAGTATATCTCCGGGGAGTGTCTATGGCTACACCTTC
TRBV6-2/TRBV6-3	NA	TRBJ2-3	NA	CATSLGWSADTQYF	TGTGCCACCAGCCTAGGGTGGTCGGCGGATACGCAGTATTTT
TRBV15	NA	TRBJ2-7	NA	CATSRDGLPSYEQYF	TGTGCCACCAGCAGGGACGGACTTCCTTCCTACGAGCAGTACTTC
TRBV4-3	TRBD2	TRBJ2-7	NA	CASSSRLAGAYEQYF	TGCGCCAGCAGCTCCCGACTAGCGGGAGCTTACGAGCAGTACTTC
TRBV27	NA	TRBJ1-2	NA	CASSATVGYGYTF	TGTGCCAGCAGTGCCACGGTCGGCTATGGCTACACCTTC
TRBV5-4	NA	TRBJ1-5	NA	CASSQERGPPQHF	TGTGCCAGCAGCCAGGAACGGGGGCCGCCCCAGCATTTT
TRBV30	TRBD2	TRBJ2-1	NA	CAWNGLARGEQFF	TGTGCCTGGAATGGACTAGCGAGAGGTGAGCAGTTCTTC
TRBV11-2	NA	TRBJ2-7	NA	CASSLSSGLGEQYF	TGTGCCAGCAGCTTGTCCAGCGGGCTAGGGGAGCAGTACTTC
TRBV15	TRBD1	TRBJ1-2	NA	CATRGQGAIYGYTF	TGTGCCACCAGAGGACAGGGGGCAATCTATGGCTACACCTTC
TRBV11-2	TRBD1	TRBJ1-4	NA	CASRPRLRTGGINEKLFF	TGTGCCAGCAGACCTAGACTCAGGACAGGGGGCATTAACGAAAAACTGTTTTTT
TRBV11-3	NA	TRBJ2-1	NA	CASSLWVNEQFF	TGTGCCAGCAGCTTATGGGTCAATGAGCAGTTCTTC
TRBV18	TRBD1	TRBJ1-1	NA	CASSPGQGGTEAFF	TGTGCCAGCTCACCGGGACAGGGAGGAACTGAAGCTTTCTTT
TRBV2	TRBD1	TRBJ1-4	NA	CASKPAGTANEKLFF	TGTGCCAGCAAGCCCGCCGGGACAGCGAATGAAAAACTGTTTTTT
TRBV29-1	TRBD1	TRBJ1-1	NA	CSVAYERQGEAFF	TGCAGCGTCGCTTATGAAAGACAGGGGGAAGCTTTCTTT
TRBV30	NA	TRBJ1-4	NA	CAFPQGPNEKLFF	TGTGCCTTTCCTCAGGGGCCTAATGAAAAACTGTTTTTT
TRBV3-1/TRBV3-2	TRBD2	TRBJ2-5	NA	CASNQGLAVQETQYF	TGTGCCAGCAACCAGGGACTAGCGGTACAAGAGACCCAGTACTTC
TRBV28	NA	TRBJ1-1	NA	CASLTRSDTEAFF	TGTGCCAGCTTGACACGGTCGGACACTGAAGCTTTCTTT
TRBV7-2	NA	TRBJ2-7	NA	CASSPEEGLRPYEQYF	TGTGCCAGCAGCCCCGAGGAGGGGTTAAGGCCTTACGAGCAGTACTTC
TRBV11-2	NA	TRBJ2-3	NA	CASSFSSGVNTDTQYF	TGTGCCAGCAGCTTTAGTTCAGGGGTAAATACAGATACGCAGTATTTT
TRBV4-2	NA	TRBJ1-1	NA	CASSQDQGFTEAFF	TGTGCCAGCAGCCAAGATCAGGGTTTCACTGAAGCTTTCTTT
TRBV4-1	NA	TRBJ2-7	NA	CASSQTGRRPPYEQYF	TGCGCCAGCAGCCAAACGGGTAGGCGGCCCCCCTACGAGCAGTACTTC